This is a list of T cell receptor beta chains from one sample in a study of cytomegalovirus exposure and HLA in healthy donors. Clones were read by immunoSEQ multiplex PCR, and TCRdb kept only the in-frame ones, dropping some. The sample yields 210,000 or so clones, less than 85% seen once. What was sequenced was PBMCs. These receptors were taken from a girl aged 2-9 years in good health and CMV-seronegative. CDR3s include the opening cysteine and the closing phenylalanine or tryptophan. The D gene is left open where the match is weak. Rows may omit the clone size; those that give it use once, few, many or a size class.

J gene | clone size | V gene | D gene | CDR3 protein | CDR3 DNA
TRBJ2-2 | NA | TRBV5-4 | NA | CASSRGQETGELFF | TGTGCCAGCAGCCGTGGACAAGAAACCGGGGAGCTGTTTTTT
TRBJ1-3 | NA | TRBV5-4 | NA | CASSISSSSGNTIYF | TGTGCCAGCAGCATTAGTAGTAGCTCTGGAAACACCATATATTTT
TRBJ2-2 | NA | TRBV11-2 | TRBD2 | CASRPVAGRGGELFF | TGTGCCAGCAGACCGGTCGCAGGGAGGGGCGGGGAGCTGTTTTTT
TRBJ2-7 | NA | TRBV5-4 | NA | CASSFSFPSYEQYF | TGTGCCAGCAGCTTCTCGTTTCCTTCCTACGAGCAGTACTTC
TRBJ1-4 | few | TRBV10-2 | TRBD1 | CASSEAVSRGNEKLFF | TGCGCCAGCAGTGAGGCGGTGAGCAGGGGGAATGAAAAACTGTTTTTT
TRBJ2-5 | NA | TRBV6-5 | NA | CASSYRQDF | TGTGCCAGCAGTTATAGGCAGGACTTC
TRBJ2-1 | once | TRBV18 | TRBD2 | CASSTGTSGVPEQFF | TGTGCCAGCTCAACCGGGACTAGCGGGGTCCCTGAGCAGTTCTTC
TRBJ1-2 | NA | TRBV2 | NA | CASSATPNYGYTF | TGTGCCAGCAGCGCAACACCTAACTATGGCTACACCTTC
TRBJ1-4 | NA | TRBV6-6 | NA | CASSFGQFDEKLFF | TGTGCCAGCAGCTTTGGACAGTTCGACGAAAAACTGTTTTTT
TRBJ1-5 | NA | TRBV6-5 | NA | CASSYAPGVEPQHF | TGTGCCAGCAGTTACGCGCCAGGGGTAGAGCCCCAGCATTTT
TRBJ1-5 | NA | TRBV2 | TRBD1 | CASTGPGQGINQPQHF | TGTGCCAGCACGGGACCGGGACAGGGTATCAATCAGCCCCAGCATTTT
TRBJ1-2 | NA | TRBV4-1 | TRBD1 | CASSQGPDREGYTF | TGCGCCAGCAGCCAAGGGCCGGACAGGGAAGGCTACACCTTC
TRBJ2-4 | once | TRBV6-5 | TRBD2 | CASSSFRGGDRNIQYF | TGTGCCAGCAGTTCTTTCCGGGGGGGAGATAGAAACATTCAGTACTTC
TRBJ1-4 | NA | TRBV19 | NA | CATADSANEKLFF | TGTGCCACCGCGGACAGCGCTAATGAAAAACTGTTTTTT
TRBJ2-1 | NA | TRBV19 | NA | CASRPTGSYNEQFF | TGTGCCAGTAGACCGACAGGCTCCTACAATGAGCAGTTCTTC
TRBJ2-4 | NA | TRBV6-1 | NA | CATLAPGDIQYF | TGTGCCACCCTTGCCCCAGGGGACATTCAGTACTTC
TRBJ2-2 | NA | TRBV5-4 | TRBD2 | CASSSPQLADTGELFF | TGTGCCAGCAGCTCCCCTCAGCTAGCGGATACCGGGGAGCTGTTTTTT
TRBJ1-6 | NA | TRBV10-3 | NA | CAITVAVNSPLHF | TGTGCCATCACGGTGGCGGTAAATTCACCCCTCCACTTT
TRBJ1-2 | NA | TRBV19 | NA | CASSPTASNYGYTF | TGTGCCAGTAGTCCGACAGCCTCTAACTATGGCTACACCTTC
TRBJ2-2 | NA | TRBV9 | NA | CASSVAANTGELFF | TGTGCCAGCAGCGTAGCAGCGAACACCGGGGAGCTGTTTTTT
TRBJ2-3 | few | TRBV2 | TRBD2 | CASSQLAVGTDTQYF | TGTGCCAGCAGTCAACTAGCGGTGGGCACAGATACGCAGTATTTT
TRBJ2-7 | NA | TRBV29-1 | TRBD1 | CSVEGGTGSAYEQYF | TGCAGCGTTGAAGGAGGGACAGGTTCTGCCTACGAGCAGTACTTC
TRBJ2-7 | NA | TRBV7-2 | NA | CASSLAGDYEQYF | TGTGCCAGCAGCTTAGCGGGAGACTACGAGCAGTACTTC
TRBJ2-1 | NA | TRBV6-1 | TRBD2 | CASSATSGRPQYNEQFF | TGTGCCAGCAGTGCTACTAGCGGACGCCCCCAGTACAATGAGCAGTTCTTC
TRBJ1-2 | NA | TRBV9 | NA | CASSVASAGYGYTF | TGTGCCAGCAGCGTAGCTTCGGCGGGCTATGGCTACACCTTC
TRBJ1-2 | NA | TRBV19 | NA | CASSIRGGSGYTF | TGTGCCAGTAGTATCAGGGGTGGGTCTGGCTACACCTTC
TRBJ2-1 | NA | TRBV9 | NA | CASSARTFPQAGEQFF | TGTGCCAGCAGCGCACGTACTTTTCCCCAAGCGGGTGAGCAGTTCTTC
TRBJ1-5 | NA | TRBV6-5 | TRBD1 | CASRTGQGANQPQHF | TGTGCCAGCAGGACGGGACAGGGAGCGAATCAGCCCCAGCATTTT
TRBJ1-5 | NA | TRBV19 | TRBD1 | CASRNPGTGGNQPQHF | TGTGCCAGCAGAAATCCCGGGACAGGGGGCAATCAGCCCCAGCATTTT
TRBJ1-2 | few | TRBV5-4 | TRBD1 | CASSRDREGAEGYTF | TGTGCCAGCAGCCGGGACAGGGAGGGTGCCGAAGGCTACACCTTC
TRBJ1-2 | NA | TRBV5-1 | TRBD1 | CASSLDRGRRFGYTF | TGCGCCAGCAGCCTGGACAGGGGGCGCCGGTTTGGCTACACCTTC
TRBJ1-1 | NA | TRBV12-2 | NA | CASRRGADQNTEAFF | TGTGCAAGTCGCCGGGGAGCAGATCAGAACACTGAAGCTTTCTTT
TRBJ1-2 | NA | TRBV5-6 | NA | CASSLGGHYGYTF | TGTGCCAGCAGCTTGGGGGGGCACTATGGCTACACCTTC
TRBJ1-2 | NA | TRBV7-9 | NA | CASSLDEGRPRF | TGTGCCAGCAGCTTAGACGAGGGCAGGCCTCGCTTC
TRBJ2-7 | NA | TRBV7-9 | NA | CASSPPGLGGEQYF | TGTGCCAGCAGCCCGCCGGGACTCGGAGGCGAGCAGTACTTC
TRBJ2-1 | few | TRBV9 | TRBD2 | CASSVGTSGRTYNEQFF | TGTGCCAGCAGCGTGGGGACTAGCGGGAGGACCTACAATGAGCAGTTCTTC
TRBJ2-1 | few | TRBV15 | TRBD2 | CATKNSGGGNEQFF | TGTGCCACCAAGAATAGCGGGGGGGGCAATGAGCAGTTCTTC
TRBJ1-4 | NA | TRBV19 | NA | CASSISGGTNEKLFF | TGTGCCAGTAGTATCAGTGGGGGCACAAATGAAAAACTGTTTTTT
TRBJ2-7 | NA | TRBV5-1 | TRBD1 | CASSLSGQGNYEQYF | TGCGCCAGCAGCTTGTCGGGACAGGGGAATTACGAGCAGTACTTC
TRBJ1-1 | NA | TRBV7-9 | TRBD1 | CASSLGSTGAMNTEAFF | TGTGCCAGCAGCTTAGGGTCGACAGGGGCCATGAACACTGAAGCTTTCTTT
TRBJ1-1 | NA | TRBV5-6 | NA | CASSATGNTEAFF | TGTGCCAGCAGCGCGACAGGGAACACTGAAGCTTTCTTT
TRBJ1-6 | NA | TRBV2 | NA | CASSQLANSPLHF | TGTGCCAGCAGTCAGCTAGCTAATTCACCCCTCCACTTT
TRBJ1-1 | few | TRBV6-1 | NA | CASSTPGQTSVAFF | TGTGCCAGCAGTACACCGGGACAAACAAGTGTGGCTTTCTTT
TRBJ2-7 | NA | TRBV14 | NA | CASSQGVSVGLYEQYF | TGTGCCAGCAGCCAAGGGGTGAGCGTAGGATTATACGAGCAGTACTTC
TRBJ2-7 | few | TRBV6-5 | TRBD2 | CASAERELGWEQYF | TGTGCCAGCGCCGAGCGGGAGTTGGGGTGGGAGCAGTACTTC